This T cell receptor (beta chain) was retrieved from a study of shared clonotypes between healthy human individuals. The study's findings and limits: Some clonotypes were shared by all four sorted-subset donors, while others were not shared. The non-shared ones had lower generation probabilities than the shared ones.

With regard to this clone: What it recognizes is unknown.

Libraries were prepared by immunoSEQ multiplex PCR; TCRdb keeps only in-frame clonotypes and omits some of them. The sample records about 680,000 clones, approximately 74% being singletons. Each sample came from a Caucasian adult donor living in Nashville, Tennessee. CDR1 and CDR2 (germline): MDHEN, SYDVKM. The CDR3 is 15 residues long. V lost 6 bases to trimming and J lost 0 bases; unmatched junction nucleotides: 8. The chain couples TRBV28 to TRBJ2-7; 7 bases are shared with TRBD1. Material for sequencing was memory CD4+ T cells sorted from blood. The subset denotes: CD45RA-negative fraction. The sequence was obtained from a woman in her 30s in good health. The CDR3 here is CASRPVTGDSYEQYF. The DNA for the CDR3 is TGTGCCAGCAGACCTGTTACAGGGGACTCCTACGAGCAGTACTTC.